Following are 8 T cell receptor beta chains from one sample sequenced in a study of vaccination effects on CD4 cells after COVID-19. Before sequencing took place, the ViraFEST assay used viral peptide pools to expand antigen-specific CD4+ T cells. Culture proceeded for under twelve days, and CD4+ T cells were then isolated. The cohort was immunized with two doses of either the BNT162b2 or mRNA-1273 vaccine. Their antigens are not known. Data came from immunoSEQ multiplex PCR; TCRdb stores just in-frame clones and leaves some out. The sample contains 14,000 or so clones, around 72% of which appear only once. This specimen was CD4+ T cells from PBMCs cultured with SARS-CoV-2 spike peptides, taken after COVID-19 vaccination. The receptors stem from a human donor who received a COVID-19 vaccine.

V usage is TRBV29-1 and J usage is TRBJ1-2; no clear D gene. Between the trimmed V and J ends, which lost 3 bases and 8 bases, there was a span of 16 bases. The CDR3 has 13 residues. Germline assignment: CDR1 SQVTM and CDR2 ANQGSEA. The CDR3 region is CSVDGGGWVGYTF. The CDR3 DNA reads TGCAGCGTTGACGGAGGAGGTTGGGTGGGCTACACCTTC.

This rearrangement joins TRBV5-8 to TRBJ1-2; D call uncertain. Trimming cost V 0 bases and J 7 bases, with 7 bases left between them. There are 12 residues in the CDR3. Germline values: CDR1 SGHTS, CDR2 YDEGEE. This chain's CDR3 is CASSLGTLGYTF. As DNA, the CDR3 is TGTGCCAGCAGCTTGGGTACTCTTGGCTACACCTTC. Combining the CDR3 with reference TRBV5-8 and TRBJ1-2 gives the whole variable domain EAGVTQSPTHLIKTRGQQATLRCSPISGHTSVYWYQQALGLGLQFLLWYDEGEERNRGNFPPRFSGRQFPNYSSELNVNALELEDSALYLCASSLGTLGYTFGSGTRLTVV.

CDR3 in amino acids: CSVHQGTGNTIYF. CDR3 DNA sequence: TGCAGCGTTCACCAGGGGACTGGAAACACCATATATTTT. This chain uses TRBV29-1 with TRBJ1-3; weak D call: TRBD1 (6 bases). From germline, CDR1 is SQVTM and CDR2 ANQGSEA. Deletions cut 5 bases from V and 2 bases from J, with 10 bases between. The CDR3 sequence is 13 residues long. Combining the CDR3 with reference TRBV29-1 and TRBJ1-3 gives the whole variable domain SAVISQKPSRDICQRGTSLTIQCQVDSQVTMMFWYRQQPGQSLTLIATANQGSEATYESGFVIDKFPISRPNLTFSTLTVSNMSPEDSSIYLCSVHQGTGNTIYFGEGSWLTVV.

The V call is TRBV12-2, the J call TRBJ1-4. TRBV12-2 is classified as a pseudogene. This CDR3 spans 18 amino acids. CDR3 region: CASRLGSSSGARGEKLFF. The CDR3 DNA follows: TGTGCAAGTCGCTTAGGGAGTAGTTCGGGGGCGCGGGGAGAAAAACTGTTTTTT.

V is TRBV11-2 and J is TRBJ2-3; 14 bases line up with TRBD2. CDR1 SGHAT and CDR2 FQNNGV come from the germline V gene. Unmatched junction bases numbered 7, after V lost 0 bases and J lost 5 bases. The CDR3 is 18 amino acids. The CDR3 loop reads CASSLDSGLAGVGDTQYF. DNA of the CDR3: TGTGCCAGCAGCTTAGATTCGGGACTAGCGGGAGTGGGAGATACGCAGTATTTT.

This chain links TRBV19 with TRBJ2-3; the match to TRBD2 covers 7 bases. Germline trimming cut 3 bases from V and 0 bases from J; bases unmatched to any gene: 3. The germline CDR1 and CDR2 sequences are LNHDA and SQIVND (reference sequence). The CDR3 sequence is 15 residues long. CDR3 coding DNA: TGTGCCAGTAGTATTCTGGGAGGGAGCACAGATACGCAGTATTTT. This encodes CASSILGGSTDTQYF.

This chain links TRBV2 with TRBJ1-2; no clear D gene. Germline CDR1 and CDR2: SNHLY and FYNNEI. V was pared by 4 bases and J by 2 bases, with 11 bases between. This CDR3 is built from 14 residues. CDR3 DNA: TGTGCCAGCAGTGGCGACGGATTAAACTATGGCTACACCTTC. Protein sequence: CASSGDGLNYGYTF.

This clone was counted between two and nine times. The chain joins TRBV6-5 to TRBJ2-2, with a possible D match to TRBD1 (5 bases). V was shortened by 4 bases and J by 5 bases, with 11 bases between the two germline ends. Germline values: CDR1 MNHEY, CDR2 SVGAGI. This CDR3 contains 14 residues. The CDR3 nucleotides read TGTGCCAGCAGTTGGGGCGGCAGGACCGGGGAGCTGTTTTTT. Amino acid sequence: CASSWGGRTGELFF.